Below are 21 T cell receptor beta chains sequenced from a single sample in a study of blood T cell repertoires in COVID-19. Produced via immunoSEQ multiplex PCR; TCRdb's table is partial and in-frame only. The table lists a few hundred thousand clones, 70% to 85% of them singletons. What was sequenced was PBMCs or T cells enriched from blood (not recorded which). The origin of the receptors is a man aged 35-49 years who had recovered from COVID-19.

The rearrangement uses TRBV5-1 and TRBJ2-7, with TRBD2 as a possible D gene (6 bases). Germline V gene data show CDR1 as SGHRS and CDR2 as YFSETQ. Trimming pared 4 bases from V and 4 bases from J, leaving 15 bases between. This CDR3 contains 14 residues. CDR3 in amino acids: CASSATRGEYEQYF. CDR3 sequence (DNA): TGCGCCAGCAGCGCGACTAGGGGAGAATACGAGCAGTACTTC. The full variable domain, its missing parts supplied by reference TRBV5-1 and TRBJ2-7, is KAGVTQTPRYLIKTRGQQVTLSCSPISGHRSVSWYQQTPGQGLQFLFEYFSETQRNKGNFPGRFSGRQFSNSRSEMNVSTLELGDSALYLCASSATRGEYEQYFGPGTRLTVT.

Here the CDR3 reads CATSDLQDQETQYF. The DNA of the CDR3 is TGTGCCACCAGTGATTTGCAGGACCAAGAGACCCAGTACTTC. V is TRBV24-1 and J is TRBJ2-5; D gene ambiguous. The CDR3 length is 14 residues. The germline V and J ends were trimmed by 0 bases and 0 bases, with 4 bases remaining between them. Germline-derived CDR1 and CDR2 are KGHDR and SFDVKD.

This chain uses TRBV29-1 with TRBJ2-7; TRBD2 matches 9 bases. J was trimmed by 7 bases and V by 0 bases; bases with no gene match: 4. Germline CDR1 SQVTM, CDR2 ANQGSEA. This CDR3 region has 13 residues. The CDR3 DNA reads TGCAGCGTTGAAGAGTCGGCGGGAGGGGAGCAGTACTTC. Its protein product is CSVEESAGGEQYF.

This clone was recorded a few times. The CDR3 DNA sequence: TGTGCCTGGAGTCCGACGGACTTTAATGAAAAACTGTTTTTT. It is translated as CAWSPTDFNEKLFF. The chain couples TRBV30 to TRBJ1-4; D is unclear. This CDR3 has 14 residues. Germline V gene data show CDR1 as GTSNPN and CDR2 as SVGIG (reference sequence). Trimming took off 2 bases at V and 4 bases at J, with 11 bases between the two ends.

The chain recombines TRBV19 with TRBJ2-6; tentatively, D is TRBD1 (6 bases). V was clipped by 9 bases and J by 1 base, with 13 bases between them. This CDR3 contains 15 residues. Looked up from germline, CDR1 is LNHDA and CDR2 is SQIVND (reference sequence). CDR3 DNA: TGTGCCAGCCAGACAGGCTCTTCTGGGGCCAACGTCCTGACTTTC. It translates to CASQTGSSGANVLTF.

The chain links TRBV28 to TRBJ2-1; possibly TRBD1 for D (5 bases). The V and J ends lost 6 bases and 4 bases respectively, with 13 bases between them. Germline assignment: CDR1 MDHEN and CDR2 SYDVKM. This CDR3 spans 14 amino acids. The DNA of the CDR3 is TGTGCCAGCAGAAGGGGTCTTATGTACAATGAGCAGTTCTTC. Translating it yields CASRRGLMYNEQFF.

This clone has just one count. The chain uses TRBV9 and TRBJ2-7; 9 bases align to TRBD1. The CDR3 length is 14 residues. Germline lookup yields CDR1 SGDLS and CDR2 YYNGEE. The V segment lost 4 bases and the J segment 3 bases; nucleotides outside the gene matches: 5. The CDR3 coding sequence is TGTGCCAGCAGCCTCGGACAGGGGAACTACGAGCAGTACTTC. This sequence encodes CASSLGQGNYEQYF.

This chain connects TRBV7-8 to TRBJ2-5; TRBD2 agrees at 11 bases. Trimming removed 0 bases from V and 2 bases from J; junction bases left unmatched: 5. The CDR3 spans 17 residues. The germline V gene encodes CDR1 SGHVS and CDR2 FQNEAQ. CDR3: CASSLARLAGSQETQYF. In DNA, the CDR3 is TGTGCCAGCAGCTTAGCACGACTAGCGGGATCTCAAGAGACCCAGTACTTC.

This chain joins TRBV12-3 or TRBV12-4 and TRBJ1-5; tentatively, D is TRBD1 (6 bases). Trimming pared 0 bases from V and 15 bases from J, leaving 15 bases between. This CDR3 spans 13 amino acids. CDR3 protein: CASSLAQGQLRHF. The CDR3 region has the DNA TGTGCCAGCAGTTTAGCACAAGGACAGCTACGGCATTTT.

CDR3 sequence reads: CASSSPGVSDEQFF. In DNA, the CDR3 is TGTGCCAGCAGCTCCCCGGGGGTTTCGGATGAGCAGTTCTTC. The chain recombines TRBV7-2 with TRBJ2-1, with TRBD2 as a possible D gene (6 bases). V was pared by 4 bases and J by 8 bases, with 15 bases between. Germline V gene data show CDR1 as SGHTA and CDR2 as FQGNSA. This CDR3 comprises 14 residues.

This chain connects TRBV7-2 to TRBJ1-1; D is possibly TRBD1 (6 bases). V shed 3 bases and J shed 7 bases, with 15 bases lying between them. Per germline, CDR1 SGHTA and CDR2 FQGNSA. The CDR3 runs 14 residues. CDR3 coding DNA: TGTGCCAGCAGCTTCCTAGGACAGCCGCTTGAAGCTTTCTTT. Translation gives CASSFLGQPLEAFF.

This chain's CDR3 is CAIERPQGLAGGEQYF. CDR3 sequence (DNA): TGTGCCATCGAACGACCGCAGGGACTAGCGGGGGGCGAGCAGTACTTC. This chain connects TRBV28 to TRBJ2-7; 15 nucleotides agree with TRBD2. The CDR3 covers 16 residues. Germline trimming cut 10 bases from V and 6 bases from J; bases unmatched to any gene: 13. The germline gives CDR1 MDHEN, CDR2 SYDVKM.

The V gene is TRBV28, the J gene TRBJ2-4, with TRBD1 identical over 10 bases. In germline, CDR1 is MDHEN, CDR2 SYDVKM. J gave up 7 bases and V 10 bases, and 7 bases lay outside the gene matches. CDR3 length equals 13 residues. CDR3 in amino acids: CATWDRGGNIQYF. CDR3 nucleotides: TGTGCCACCTGGGACAGGGGCGGGAACATTCAGTACTTC.

The chain recombines TRBV11-2 with TRBJ2-7; 7 bases fit TRBD2. V lost 1 base and J lost 4; bases outside the gene matches: 4. CDR1 SGHAT and CDR2 FQNNGV come from the germline V gene. The CDR3 runs 14 residues. CDR3 sequence: CASSLGSGIYEQYF. The CDR3 DNA reads as TGTGCCAGCAGCTTAGGAAGCGGGATATACGAGCAGTACTTC. The variable domain in full, completed from reference TRBV11-2 and TRBJ2-7, reads EAGVAQSPRYKIIEKRQSVAFWCNPISGHATLYWYQQILGQGPKLLIQFQNNGVVDDSQLPKDRFSAERLKGVDSTLKIQPAKLEDSAVYLCASSLGSGIYEQYFGPGTRLTVT.

The chain uses TRBV9 and TRBJ1-3; D uncertain. V was trimmed by 3 bases and J by 2 bases, leaving 9 bases between them. The CDR3 totals 14 residues. In germline, CDR1 is SGDLS, CDR2 YYNGEE. This CDR3 reads CASSASLAGNTIYF. CDR3 bases: TGTGCCAGCAGCGCGTCTCTAGCTGGAAACACCATATATTTT. Using reference TRBV9 and TRBJ1-3 for the parts outside the CDR3, the full variable domain is DSGVTQTPKHLITATGQRVTLRCSPRSGDLSVYWYQQSLDQGLQFLIQYYNGEERAKGNILERFSAQQFPDLHSELNLSSLELGDSALYFCASSASLAGNTIYFGEGSWLTVV.

Worth noting for this clone: Other DNA sequences in the sample encode the same CDR3. The chain employs TRBV5-1 and TRBJ2-1; D remains ambiguous. This CDR3 is 13 amino acids long. Between the trimmed V and J ends, which lost 0 bases and 5 bases, there was a span of 6 bases. The V gene's germline CDR1 is SGHRS and CDR2 YFSETQ. The DNA of the CDR3 is TGCGCCAGCAGCTTGGGAACAAACAATGAGCAGTTCTTC. It is translated as CASSLGTNNEQFF.

The V gene is TRBV11-2, the J gene TRBJ2-7; weak D call: TRBD2 (5 bases). CDR3 length: 14 amino acids. From germline, CDR1 is SGHAT and CDR2 FQNNGV. Between the trimmed V and J ends, which lost 2 bases and 0 bases, there was a span of 8 bases. The CDR3: CASSLWRSSYEQYF. The DNA of the CDR3 is TGTGCCAGCAGCTTATGGAGGAGCTCCTACGAGCAGTACTTC.

The chain recombines TRBV4-2 with TRBJ1-2; possibly TRBD1 for D (5 bases). The CDR3 is 14 amino acids. From germline, CDR1 is LGHNA and CDR2 YNFKEQ. The V end was cut by 0 bases, the J end by 8 bases, with 13 bases between. As DNA, the CDR3 is TGTGCCAGCAGCCAAGATACCAGGGCAGGGGGCTACACCTTC. It is translated as CASSQDTRAGGYTF.

CDR3 amino acids: CASSSSQGYEQYF. As DNA, the CDR3 is TGTGCCAGCAGCTCTTCACAGGGCTACGAGCAGTACTTC. The chain employs TRBV5-6 and TRBJ2-7; TRBD1 might be the D (6 bases). Deletions cut 3 bases from V and 3 bases from J, with 10 bases between. This CDR3 comprises 13 residues. CDR1 is SGHDT and CDR2 is YYEEEE in the germline V gene.

This chain links TRBV3-1 (or the pseudogene TRBV3-2) with TRBJ1-4; 10 positions agree with TRBD1. Looked up from germline, CDR1 is LGHDT and CDR2 is YNNKEL (reference sequence). This CDR3 has 13 residues. The V and J ends lost 6 bases and 7 bases, in that order; junction bases with no gene match: 2. CDR3 coding DNA: TGTGCCAGCAGGACAGGGGGCGGTGAAAAACTGTTTTTT. Protein product: CASRTGGGEKLFF.

This clone came up a few times. J is TRBJ1-1 and V is TRBV4-1, with TRBD1 identical over 8 bases. In germline, CDR1 is MGHRA, CDR2 YSYEKL. The trim removed 1 base at V and 5 bases at J, leaving 6 bases unmatched. The CDR3 loop spans 15 amino acids. The CDR3 loop is CASSQARQGRTEAFF. The CDR3 DNA reads as TGCGCCAGCAGCCAAGCTCGACAGGGGAGGACTGAAGCTTTCTTT.